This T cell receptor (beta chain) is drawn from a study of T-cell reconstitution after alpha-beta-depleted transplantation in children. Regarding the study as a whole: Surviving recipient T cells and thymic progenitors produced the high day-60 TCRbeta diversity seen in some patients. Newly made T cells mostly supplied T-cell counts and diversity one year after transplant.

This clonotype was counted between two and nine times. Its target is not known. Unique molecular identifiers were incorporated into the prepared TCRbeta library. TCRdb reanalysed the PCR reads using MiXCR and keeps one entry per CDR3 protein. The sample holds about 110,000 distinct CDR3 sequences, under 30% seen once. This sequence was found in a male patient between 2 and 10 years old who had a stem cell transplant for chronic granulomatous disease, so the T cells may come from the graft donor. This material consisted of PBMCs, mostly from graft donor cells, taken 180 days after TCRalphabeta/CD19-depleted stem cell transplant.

For the CDR3, the DNA is TGTGCCAGCAGCCCCCGCCCCATATTGCGGGAGAAGACCTACGAGCAGTACTTC. Protein product: CASSPRPILREKTYEQYF. The chain has TRBV12-3 or TRBV12-4 and TRBJ2-7, with 7 bases matching TRBD2. V shed 6 bases, J shed 2 bases, and the junction held 19 bases outside the gene matches. The CDR3 is made up of 18 amino acids.